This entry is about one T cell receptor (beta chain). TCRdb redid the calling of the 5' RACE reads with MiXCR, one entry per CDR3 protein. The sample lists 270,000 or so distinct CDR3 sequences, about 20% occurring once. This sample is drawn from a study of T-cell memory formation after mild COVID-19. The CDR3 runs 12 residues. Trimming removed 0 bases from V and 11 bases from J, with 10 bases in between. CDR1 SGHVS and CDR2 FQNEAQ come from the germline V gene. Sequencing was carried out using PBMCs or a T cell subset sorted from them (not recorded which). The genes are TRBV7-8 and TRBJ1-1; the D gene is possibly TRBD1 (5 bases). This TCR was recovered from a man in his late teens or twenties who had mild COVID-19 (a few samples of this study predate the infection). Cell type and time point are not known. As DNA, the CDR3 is TGTGCCAGCAGCTTAGCAGGGGCCGGGGCTTTCTTT. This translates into CASSLAGAGAFF. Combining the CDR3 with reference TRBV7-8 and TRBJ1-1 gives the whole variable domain GAGVSQSPRYKVAKRGQDVALRCDPISGHVSLFWYQQALGQGPEFLTYFQNEAQLDKSGLPSDRFFAERPEGSVSTLKIQRTQQEDSAVYLCASSLAGAGAFFGQGTRLTVV.